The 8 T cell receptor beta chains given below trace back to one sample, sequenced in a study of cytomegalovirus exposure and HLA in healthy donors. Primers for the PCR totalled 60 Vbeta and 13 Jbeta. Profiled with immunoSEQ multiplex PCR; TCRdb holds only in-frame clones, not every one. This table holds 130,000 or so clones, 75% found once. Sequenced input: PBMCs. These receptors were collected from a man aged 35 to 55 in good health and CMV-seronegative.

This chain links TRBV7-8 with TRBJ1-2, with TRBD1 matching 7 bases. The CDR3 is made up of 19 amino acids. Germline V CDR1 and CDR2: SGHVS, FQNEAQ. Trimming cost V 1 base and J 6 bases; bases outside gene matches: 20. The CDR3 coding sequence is TGTGCCAGCAGCTTAGTTCGTGGGTTCGATGGGACAGAAGAGCATGGCTACACCTTC. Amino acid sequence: CASSLVRGFDGTEEHGYTF.

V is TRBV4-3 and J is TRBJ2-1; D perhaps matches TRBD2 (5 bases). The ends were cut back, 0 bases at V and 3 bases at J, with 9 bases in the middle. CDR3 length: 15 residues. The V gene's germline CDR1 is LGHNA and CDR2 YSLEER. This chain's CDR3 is CASSQDTGIYNEQFF. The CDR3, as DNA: TGCGCCAGCAGCCAAGATACGGGGATCTACAATGAGCAGTTCTTC.

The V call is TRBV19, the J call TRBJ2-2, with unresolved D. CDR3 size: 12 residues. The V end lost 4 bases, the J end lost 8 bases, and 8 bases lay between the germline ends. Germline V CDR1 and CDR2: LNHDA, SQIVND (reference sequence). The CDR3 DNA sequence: TGTGCCAGTAGTAATCTTGTGGGGGAGCTGTTTTTT. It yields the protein CASSNLVGELFF.

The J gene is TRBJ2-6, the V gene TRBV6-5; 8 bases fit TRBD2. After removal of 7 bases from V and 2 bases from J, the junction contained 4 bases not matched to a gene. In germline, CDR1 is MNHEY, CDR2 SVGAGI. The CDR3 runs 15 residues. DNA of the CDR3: TGTGCCAGCATCGACGGGGGGGCTGGGGCCAACGTCCTGACTTTC. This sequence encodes CASIDGGAGANVLTF.

The CDR3 is CASSPGGRETQYF. DNA for the CDR3: TGTGCCAGCAGTCCCGGGGGTCGAGAGACCCAGTACTTC. This chain connects TRBV25-1 to TRBJ2-5, with a possible D match to TRBD2 (6 bases). The CDR3 is made up of 13 amino acids. Trimming took off 5 bases at V and 4 bases at J, with 11 bases between the two ends. The germline CDR1 and CDR2 sequences are MGHDK and SYGVNS.

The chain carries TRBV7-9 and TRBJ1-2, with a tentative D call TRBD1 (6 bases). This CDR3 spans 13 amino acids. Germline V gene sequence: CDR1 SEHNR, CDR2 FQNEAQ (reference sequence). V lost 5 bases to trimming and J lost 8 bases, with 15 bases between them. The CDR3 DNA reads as TGTGCCAGCAGCGTCACAGGGTCAGGAGGCTACACCTTC. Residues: CASSVTGSGGYTF.

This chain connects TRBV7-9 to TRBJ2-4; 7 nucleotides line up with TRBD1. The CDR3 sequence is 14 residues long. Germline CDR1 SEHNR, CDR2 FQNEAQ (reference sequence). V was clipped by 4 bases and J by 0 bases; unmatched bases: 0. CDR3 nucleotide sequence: TGTGCCAGCAGCTCAGGGGGAGCCAAAAACATTCAGTACTTC. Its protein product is CASSSGGAKNIQYF. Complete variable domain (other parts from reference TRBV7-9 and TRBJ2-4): DTGVSQNPRHKITKRGQNVTFRCDPISEHNRLYWYRQTLGQGPEFLTYFQNEAQLEKSRLLSDRFSAERPKGSFSTLEIQRTEQGDSAMYLCASSSGGAKNIQYFGAGTRLSVL.

The CDR3 DNA reads as TGCGCCAGCAGCTTGGACAAAAGCTCTGGAAACACCATATATTTT. Translation: CASSLDKSSGNTIYF. The chain carries TRBV5-1 and TRBJ1-3; D ambiguous. CDR1 SGHRS and CDR2 YFSETQ come from the germline V gene. This CDR3 has 15 amino acids. Trimming took off 0 bases at V and 0 bases at J, with 7 bases between the two ends.